These T cell receptor beta chains were read from a single sample in a study of Graves' ophthalmopathy and Graves' hyperthyroidism. TCRdb reprocessed the multiplex PCR reads via MiXCR and lists one record per CDR3 protein. Altogether around 1.1 million distinct CDR3 sequences are present, 35% to 45% being singletons, with the ten largest covering 11%. Sequencing was done on a sample of peripheral blood or thyroid tissue (not recorded which). These receptors came from an adult man with Graves' hyperthyroidism. Both conserved end residues are part of each CDR3. Fields, in order: clone size, D gene, J gene, V gene, CDR3 protein, CDR3 DNA. D genes are given only for firm matches. Clone size is stated in some rows and not others, as once, few, many or a class when expanded.

. | TRBD1 | TRBJ2-5 | TRBV7-2 | CASSLGRQGAEETQYF | TGTGCCAGCAGCTTAGGTCGACAGGGAGCAGAAGAGACCCAGTACTTC
many | . | TRBJ1-4 | TRBV7-2 | CASSLEHGGGEKLFF | TGTGCCAGCAGCTTAGAGCACGGAGGCGGGGAAAAACTGTTTTTT
. | TRBD1 | TRBJ1-3 | TRBV29-1 | CSGTPGGTKNSGNTIYF | TGCAGCGGTACCCCAGGGGGGACAAAAAACTCTGGAAACACCATATATTTT
. | TRBD1 | TRBJ2-5 | TRBV5-8 | CVSSFWTGPQETQYF | TGTGTCAGCAGCTTCTGGACAGGGCCTCAAGAGACCCAGTACTTC
. | . | TRBJ2-7 | TRBV19 | CASSKEDIAEGCEQYF | TGTGCCAGTAGTAAGGAGGATATAGCGGAGGGGTGCGAGCAGTACTTC
many | . | TRBJ2-2 | TRBV15 | CATSRDSGTTGELFF | TGTGCCACCAGCAGAGATTCCGGGACCACCGGGGAGCTGTTTTTT
. | TRBD1 | TRBJ1-2 | TRBV14 | CASSQGQGANGYTF | TGTGCCAGCAGCCAAGGACAGGGGGCGAATGGCTACACCTTC
. | . | TRBJ1-1 | TRBV2 | CASNLIPPNTEAFF | TGTGCCAGCAACCTAATCCCCCCGAACACTGAAGCTTTCTTT
few | . | TRBJ2-3 | TRBV7-2 | CASSSRGPGVDTQYF | TGTGCCAGCAGCTCTCGGGGCCCGGGGGTAGATACGCAGTATTTT
. | TRBD2 | TRBJ2-7 | TRBV10-3 | CAISDSGSGSSYEQYF | TGTGCCATCAGCGACTCAGGTAGCGGGAGCTCCTACGAGCAGTACTTC
few | TRBD2 | TRBJ2-7 | TRBV6-1 | CASSEATSGGPYEQYF | TGTGCCAGCAGTGAAGCTACCTCGGGGGGGCCCTACGAGCAGTACTTC
few | TRBD2 | TRBJ2-1 | TRBV25-1 | CASSEFPPPGLAGVRQFF | TGTGCCAGCAGTGAATTTCCGCCACCGGGACTAGCAGGAGTACGGCAGTTCTTC
. | . | TRBJ1-2 | TRBV11-2 | CDGADYGYTF | TGTGACGGGGCAGACTATGGCTACACCTTC
many | . | TRBJ1-2 | TRBV6-2/TRBV6-3 | CASITRGRNYGYTF | TGTGCCAGCATCACCCGGGGTCGGAACTATGGCTACACCTTC
. | TRBD1 | TRBJ2-1 | TRBV29-1 | CSVDRVSSYNEQFF | TGCAGCGTGGACAGGGTATCGTCCTACAATGAGCAGTTCTTC
many | . | TRBJ2-2 | TRBV7-2 | CASSLLFGHLNTGELFF | TGTGCCAGCAGCTTACTGTTCGGACACTTGAACACCGGGGAGCTGTTTTTT
. | TRBD2 | TRBJ2-5 | TRBV4-3 | CASSQARRGGGEETQYF | TGCGCCAGCAGCCAAGCCCGAAGGGGCGGGGGGGAAGAGACCCAGTACTTC
many | TRBD2 | TRBJ2-2 | TRBV10-3 | CAISDGGLAANTGELFF | TGTGCCATCAGTGATGGGGGACTAGCTGCGAACACCGGGGAGCTGTTTTTT
many | TRBD1 | TRBJ1-5 | TRBV24-1 | CATSDAGTGHNQPQHF | TGTGCCACCAGTGATGCCGGGACAGGCCACAATCAGCCCCAGCATTTT
. | TRBD2 | TRBJ2-2 | TRBV13 | CASSGGVNTGELFF | TGTGCCAGCAGCGGGGGGGTAAACACCGGGGAGCTGTTTTTT